This T cell receptor beta chain derives from a study of shared clonotypes between healthy human individuals. To note about this clone: Other DNA sequences in this sample translate to the same CDR3.

TCRdb keeps only in-frame clones here, not all; method: immunoSEQ multiplex PCR. The sample has about 480,000 clones, 79% seen once. This clonotype was obtained from a woman between 40 and 50 years old in good health. Some clones in this sample may be carry-over from other donors' samples. The source material was PBMCs.

The CDR3 loop reads CATSRDFGEQYF. The DNA of the CDR3 is TGTGCCACCAGCAGAGATTTCGGAGAGCAGTACTTC. The chain carries TRBV15 and TRBJ2-7; D unclear. CDR1 and CDR2 (germline): LNHNV, YYDKDF (reference sequence). Trimming stripped 0 bases from V and 7 bases from J, with 7 bases between. The CDR3 runs 12 residues.